This T cell receptor beta chain was obtained from a study of T cell responses to AZD1222 COVID-19 vaccine. Study-level points and caveats: Per reports, nearly half of all spike-specific TCRs target regions that are unmutated in variants.

The V end was cut by 5 bases, the J end by 7 bases, with 9 bases between. The CDR3 totals 12 residues. Germline-derived CDR1 and CDR2 are LNHDA and SQIVND (reference sequence). About this clone: Its antigen is unidentified.

TCRdb's table, derived via immunoSEQ multiplex PCR, lists solely in-frame clones and lacks some. In the table there are more than 20,000 clones, more than 75% of which are singletons. Pooled in the analysis were second doses at about 4 or about 12 weeks. Sequenced material: peripheral blood, taken 28 days after the second AZD1222 dose. V gene TRBV19 combines with J gene TRBJ1-5; D is ambiguous. This TCR was sampled from an adult who received the AZD1222 COVID-19 vaccine. The CDR3 nucleotides read TGTGCCAGTAGTTCACCGGGGCAGCCCCAGCATTTT. Encoded protein: CASSSPGQPQHF.